A single sample is the source of the 12 T cell receptor beta chains below, sequenced in a study of tumor-infiltrating lymphocytes in primary liver carcinoma. Priming with a constant-region primer yielded TCR beta cDNA from 450 to 550 ng total RNA. Library construction for TCR beta comprised three nested multiplex PCR rounds performed with slightly modified ARM-PCR. It was with TRBV1-TRBV30 forward primers and a C-beta reverse primer that the first two PCR rounds were run, at roughly 9 cycles each. TCRdb passed the multiplex PCR reads through MiXCR, listing each CDR3 protein once. The sample has about 180,000 distinct CDR3 sequences, over 50% seen once. The study extracted blood RNA from unsorted whole blood and also extracted germline DNA. The sequencing sample was made of peripheral blood. The receptors were gathered from a man aged 35 to 55 with primary liver carcinoma and hepatitis B virus infection.

The rearrangement links TRBV5-1 to TRBJ2-7; 7 bases agree with TRBD1. The CDR3 totals 14 residues. The V and J ends lost 0 bases and 2 bases, in that order; junction bases with no gene match: 2. CDR1 SGHRS and CDR2 YFSETQ come from the germline V gene. The CDR3 DNA is TGCGCCAGCAGCTTGGAGGGGGCCACCTACGAGCAGTACTTC. Translating it yields CASSLEGATYEQYF.

This clonotype was found a few times. The gene calls are TRBV29-1 and TRBJ1-1, with 7 nucleotides matching TRBD1. The CDR3 spans 13 residues. J gave up 0 bases and V 8 bases, and 6 bases lay outside the gene matches. The germline CDR1 and CDR2 sequences are SQVTM and ANQGSEA. The CDR3 region has the DNA TGCAGCTCGATGGACAGGTTGAACACTGAAGCTTTCTTT. Translated: CSSMDRLNTEAFF.

Note on this clonotype: No conserved phenylalanine or tryptophan is present at the end of the CDR3, so a read error is the likely explanation. The chain joins TRBV11-2 to TRBJ1-1; the match to TRBD1 covers 8 bases. CDR3 length equals 14 residues. Trimming took 8 bases from V and 5 from J; bases not matched to a gene: 10. Per the germline V gene, CDR1 is SGHAT and CDR2 is FQNNGV. The CDR3 bases are TGTGCCAGCGCCAAGGGCAGGGGGCTGACTGAAGCTTTCTAT. Translated: CASAKGRGLTEAFY.

The V gene is TRBV5-5, the J gene TRBJ1-3, with a possible D match to TRBD1 (5 bases). Trimming stripped 2 bases from V and 7 bases from J, with 19 bases between. CDR3 size: 16 residues. Germline CDR1 is SGHKS and CDR2 is YYEKEE (reference sequence). CDR3 residues: CASSLTRDRLGNTIYF. CDR3 in DNA: TGTGCCAGCAGCTTAACCCGGGACCGCCTGGGGAACACCATATATTTT.

This clonotype turned up a few times. CDR3 sequence reads: CATAPAGGEQYF. For the CDR3, the DNA is TGTGCCACCGCCCCGGCGGGAGGCGAGCAGTACTTC. The gene calls are TRBV10-3 and TRBJ2-7; 8 bases align to TRBD2. With 10 bases clipped from V and 6 bases from J, the junction kept 8 bases outside the gene matches. CDR3 length: 12 amino acids. Germline assignment: CDR1 ENHRY and CDR2 SYGVKD.

In its sample, this clonotype was seen many times. The V gene is TRBV11-3, the J gene TRBJ2-1, with a tentative D call TRBD2 (5 bases). V was clipped by 3 bases and J by 0 bases, with 9 bases between them. Germline assignment: CDR1 SGHNT and CDR2 YENEEA. There are 15 residues in the CDR3. CDR3 DNA: TGTGCCAGCAGCTTTCTGGGGAGCTCCTACAATGAGCAGTTCTTC. Translated, it gives CASSFLGSSYNEQFF. Full variable domain (rest looked up from reference TRBV11-3 and TRBJ2-1): EAGVVQSPRYKIIEKKQPVAFWCNPISGHNTLYWYLQNLGQGPELLIRYENEEAVDDSQLPKDRFSAERLKGVDSTLKIQPAELGDSAVYLCASSFLGSSYNEQFFGPGTRLTVL.

The rearrangement links TRBV5-4 to TRBJ2-5, with D tentatively TRBD1 (6 bases). The CDR3 has 17 residues. Per germline, CDR1 SGHNT and CDR2 YYREEE (reference sequence). Trimming shortened V by 4 bases and J by 3 bases, and 22 bases separated the two germline ends. In nucleotides, the CDR3 is TGTGCCAGCAGCCCTGGGCCAGGGGCTAGCTCTAAAGAGACCCAGTACTTC. Protein product: CASSPGPGASSKETQYF.

As for this clonotype: This likely comes from a read error, as the CDR3 has no conserved phenylalanine or tryptophan at its end. The chain employs TRBV6-6 and TRBJ1-2; maybe TRBD1 (6 bases). The germline V gene has CDR1 MNHNY and CDR2 SVGAGI (reference sequence). V was cut by 2 bases and J by 6 bases, with 13 bases left in between. The CDR3 runs to 14 residues. CDR3 DNA: TGTGCCAGCAGTTACCAATTGGACAGAGATGGCTACACCTTA. Translation: CASSYQLDRDGYTL.

The gene calls are TRBV12-3 or TRBV12-4 and TRBJ1-5, with TRBD1 matching over 9 bases. The CDR3 sequence is 14 residues long. Trimming took 6 bases from V and 7 from J; bases not matched to a gene: 7. The CDR3 region has the DNA TGTGCCAGCAGCCGGACAGGGGAGGTGCAGCCCCAGCATTTT. Protein: CASSRTGEVQPQHF.

In the case of this clonotype: A read error may produce the germline difference seen at one junction end. The CDR3 DNA reads TGTACCAGCAGCTTAACCAACGGATCCTACGAGCATTACTTC. Its protein is CTSSLTNGSYEHYF. The rearrangement joins TRBV11-2 to TRBJ2-7; D is undetermined. Germline V gives CDR1 SGHAT, CDR2 FQNNGV. The CDR3 loop spans 14 amino acids.

This chain connects TRBV6-2 or TRBV6-3 to TRBJ2-7; 9 bases are a match to TRBD1. The germline gives CDR1 MNHEY, CDR2 SVGEGT. With V trimmed by 8 bases and J by 5 bases, 7 bases remained unmatched. CDR3 length equals 13 residues. The chain's CDR3 is CASRDRVIDEQYF. The DNA for the CDR3 is TGTGCCAGCCGGGACAGGGTAATCGACGAGCAGTACTTC.

The rearrangement joins TRBV6-1 to TRBJ1-5; D remains ambiguous. Germline loops: CDR1 MNHNS, CDR2 SASEGT. V was cut by 4 bases and J by 0 bases, with 7 bases left in between. The CDR3 loop spans 14 amino acids. CDR3 sequence: CASSAADSNQPQHF. The CDR3 region has the DNA TGTGCCAGCAGTGCAGCAGATAGCAATCAGCCCCAGCATTTT.